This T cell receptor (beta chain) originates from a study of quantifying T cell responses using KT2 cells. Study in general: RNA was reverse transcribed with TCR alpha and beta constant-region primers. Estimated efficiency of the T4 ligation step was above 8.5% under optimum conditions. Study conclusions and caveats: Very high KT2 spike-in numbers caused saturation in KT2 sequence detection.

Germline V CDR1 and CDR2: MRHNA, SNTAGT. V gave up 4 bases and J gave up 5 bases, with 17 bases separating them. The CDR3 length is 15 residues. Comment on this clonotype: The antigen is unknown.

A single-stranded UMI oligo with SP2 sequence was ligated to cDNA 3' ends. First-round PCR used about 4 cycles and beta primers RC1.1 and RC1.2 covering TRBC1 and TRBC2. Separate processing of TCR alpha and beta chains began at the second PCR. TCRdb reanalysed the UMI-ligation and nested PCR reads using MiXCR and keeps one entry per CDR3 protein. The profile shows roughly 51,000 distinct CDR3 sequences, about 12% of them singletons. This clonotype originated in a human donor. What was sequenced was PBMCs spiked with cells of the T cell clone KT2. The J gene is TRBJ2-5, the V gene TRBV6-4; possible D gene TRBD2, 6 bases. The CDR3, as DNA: TGTGCCAGCAGTGGGGAGTCGGGGAGGTTCGAGACCCAGTACTTC. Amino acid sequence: CASSGESGRFETQYF.